The 32 T cell receptor beta chains below all came from one sample that was sequenced in a study of spatial heterogeneity in lung cancer. Noted time point: sample taken at primary tumor resection. TCRdb re-derived calls from the 5' RACE reads in MiXCR, one entry per CDR3 protein. In the table there are about 44,000 distinct CDR3 sequences, approximately 14% of which are singletons. The sample here was PBMCs, taken at surgery. The receptors originated from a male donor with early-stage non-small cell lung cancer.

The V and J genes are TRBV7-9 and TRBJ2-1, with 8 positions matching TRBD1. V lost 5 bases and J lost 2; bases outside the gene matches: 8. CDR1 and CDR2 from the germline V gene are SEHNR and FQNEAQ (reference sequence). The CDR3 has 16 amino acids. In DNA form, the CDR3 reads TGTGCCAGCAGCCTCATGTCAGGGGGCACCTACAATGAGCAGTTCTTC. Amino acid sequence: CASSLMSGGTYNEQFF.

In its sample, this clonotype was seen a few times. The rearrangement links TRBV5-1 to TRBJ2-2, with D unclear. The length of the CDR3 is 13 residues. Germline V gene data show CDR1 as SGHRS and CDR2 as YFSETQ. V was clipped by 0 bases and J by 7 bases, with 7 bases between them. Here the CDR3 DNA reads TGCGCCAGCAGCTTGGCCGTGGGCGGGGAGCTGTTTTTT. As protein: CASSLAVGGELFF.

Only a few counts were recorded for this clonotype. The J gene is TRBJ2-5, the V gene TRBV5-1; 12 nucleotides agree with TRBD2. Germline trimming cut 4 bases from V and 5 bases from J; bases unmatched to any gene: 9. CDR1 and CDR2 (germline): SGHRS, YFSETQ. The CDR3 runs to 16 residues. CDR3 sequence (DNA): TGCGCCAGCAGCCCACAGACTAGCGGGAGCGGCGAGACCCAGTACTTC. Translation: CASSPQTSGSGETQYF.

This sequence joins TRBV20-1 and TRBJ2-2; maybe TRBD2 (6 bases). The CDR3 runs to 17 residues. Germline values: CDR1 DFQATT, CDR2 SNEGSKA (reference sequence). The V and J ends lost 1 base and 2 bases respectively, with 17 bases between them. This CDR3 reads CSARGLTAGINTGELFF. The CDR3 DNA is TGCAGTGCTAGAGGACTGACGGCGGGGATTAACACCGGGGAGCTGTTTTTT.

This clonotype has only a few counts. The V and J genes are TRBV7-2 and TRBJ1-4, with a weak D call TRBD1 (5 bases). The CDR3 is made up of 15 amino acids. The V gene's germline CDR1 is SGHTA and CDR2 FQGNSA. V dropped 4 bases and J dropped 6 bases, with 15 bases sitting between them. Here the CDR3 DNA reads TGTGCCAGCAGCTCCCCGGACGGGGCCCATGAAAAACTGTTTTTT. Its translation is CASSSPDGAHEKLFF.

The chain uses TRBV7-9 and TRBJ1-5; no firm D call. Germline loops: CDR1 SEHNR, CDR2 FQNEAQ (reference sequence). The CDR3 loop spans 12 amino acids. V dropped 5 bases and J dropped 13 bases, with 15 bases sitting between them. The CDR3 loop is CASSGASWPQHF. CDR3 nucleotide sequence: TGTGCCAGCAGCGGCGCCTCTTGGCCGCAGCATTTT. Looking up the rest from reference TRBV7-9 and TRBJ1-5 gives the full variable domain: DTGVSQNPRHKITKRGQNVTFRCDPISEHNRLYWYRQTLGQGPEFLTYFQNEAQLEKSRLLSDRFSAERPKGSFSTLEIQRTEQGDSAMYLCASSGASWPQHFGDGTRLSIL.

This clonotype showed up just a few times. The genes are TRBV7-9 and TRBJ2-7; D may be TRBD1 or TRBD2 (5 bases each). CDR1 SEHNR and CDR2 FQNEAQ come from the germline V gene (reference sequence). Trimming removed 5 bases at V and 3 bases at J, with 8 bases between. The CDR3 is 12 residues long. The CDR3: CASSGTGYEQYF. CDR3 sequence (DNA): TGTGCCAGCAGCGGGACGGGCTACGAGCAGTACTTC.

There are many counts of this clonotype. This chain links TRBV5-5 with TRBJ2-1; TRBD2 aligns across 10 bases. Germline values: CDR1 SGHKS, CDR2 YYEKEE (reference sequence). CDR3 length: 16 residues. The V and J ends lost 6 bases and 5 bases, in that order; junction bases with no gene match: 11. The CDR3 DNA is TGTGCCAGCATCCCCCTTCTAGCGGGAGTGGACAATGAGCAGTTCTTC. This translates into CASIPLLAGVDNEQFF.

This clonotype appeared a few times. The V call is TRBV29-1, the J call TRBJ2-7, with a possible D match to TRBD2 (6 bases). The CDR3 is 13 amino acids. Trimming pared 7 bases from V and 0 bases from J, leaving 13 bases between. Per germline, CDR1 SQVTM and CDR2 ANQGSEA. Written as DNA, the CDR3 is TGCAGCGCGACTAGTACAGTCTCCTACGAGCAGTACTTC. Residues: CSATSTVSYEQYF.

This clonotype has more than one count but fewer than ten. V and J are TRBV7-6 and TRBJ2-3; D possibly corresponds to TRBD1 (6 bases). Between the trimmed V and J ends, which lost 0 bases and 0 bases, there was a span of 10 bases. The CDR3 totals 16 residues. Looked up from germline, CDR1 is SGHVS and CDR2 is FNYEAQ. CDR3 bases: TGTGCCAGCAGCTTAGCAGGGGGTGCTAGCACAGATACGCAGTATTTT. Its protein product is CASSLAGGASTDTQYF.

This clonotype was seen a handful of times. The J gene is TRBJ2-7, the V gene TRBV27; D unclear. CDR1 and CDR2 from the germline V gene are MNHEY and SMNVEV (reference sequence). CDR3 length equals 15 residues. Trimming removed 3 bases at V and 5 bases at J, with 17 bases between. The CDR3: CASSFSRGESHEQYF. The CDR3 DNA follows: TGTGCCAGCAGTTTCTCTAGAGGAGAATCCCACGAGCAGTACTTC.

The rearrangement links TRBV27 to TRBJ2-2; 11 bases align to TRBD2. CDR1 and CDR2 (germline): MNHEY, SMNVEV (reference sequence). Trimming at V came to 2 bases and at J to 5 bases, leaving 19 bases not matched to a gene. The length of the CDR3 is 21 residues. The CDR3 is CASSLNGTSGGQGGRTGELFF. CDR3 bases: TGTGCCAGCAGTTTAAATGGAACTAGCGGGGGACAGGGAGGAAGGACCGGGGAGCTGTTTTTT.

The sample holds many counts of this clonotype. V gene TRBV7-3 combines with J gene TRBJ2-6, with TRBD1 matching over 8 bases. Germline loops: CDR1 SGHTA, CDR2 FQGTGA. The V and J ends lost 5 bases and 3 bases, in that order; junction bases with no gene match: 12. CDR3 length: 18 residues. CDR3 protein: CASSRGQGASHGANVLTF. CDR3 coding DNA: TGTGCCAGCAGCCGAGGGCAGGGGGCATCCCATGGGGCCAACGTCCTGACTTTC.

This clonotype was seen at least ten times. V and J are TRBV4-1 and TRBJ1-1; 9 nucleotides match TRBD1. The germline CDR1 and CDR2 sequences are MGHRA and YSYEKL. CDR3 length equals 13 residues. Trimming removed 5 bases from V and 12 bases from J; junction bases left unmatched: 10. CDR3 protein: CASSFRGQGSSFF. For the CDR3, the DNA is TGCGCCAGCAGCTTCCGGGGACAGGGTTCGTCTTTCTTT.

The V gene is TRBV28, the J gene TRBJ1-2; weak D call: TRBD1 (5 bases). Per germline, CDR1 MDHEN and CDR2 SYDVKM. The CDR3 length is 14 residues. The ends were cut back, 3 bases at V and 4 bases at J, with 12 bases in the middle. The CDR3 is CASSLPPRGYGYTF. The CDR3 nucleotides are TGTGCCAGCAGTTTGCCTCCTAGGGGCTATGGCTACACCTTC.

The chain carries TRBV6-5 and TRBJ2-7; D is perhaps TRBD1 (6 bases). V was clipped by 1 base and J by 5 bases, with 18 bases between them. The CDR3 is 16 amino acids. CDR1 is MNHEY and CDR2 is SVGAGI in the germline V gene. The CDR3 bases are TGTGCCAGCAGTTACTACCAAGGGCAGGGGATCGACGAGCAGTACTTC. Encoded protein: CASSYYQGQGIDEQYF.

This clonotype came up many times. The rearrangement uses TRBV7-9 and TRBJ2-1, with TRBD1 as a possible D gene (5 bases). The germline CDR1 and CDR2 sequences are SEHNR and FQNEAQ (reference sequence). This CDR3 region has 16 residues. Trimming took off 5 bases at V and 2 bases at J, with 16 bases between the two ends. Here the CDR3 DNA reads TGTGCCAGCAGCGACCCTTCAGGGAATACCTACAATGAGCAGTTCTTC. Translating gives CASSDPSGNTYNEQFF.

The chain uses TRBV10-3 and TRBJ1-4; D remains ambiguous. CDR1 ENHRY and CDR2 SYGVKD come from the germline V gene. The CDR3 consists of 12 residues. The V gene lost 6 bases and the J gene lost 7 bases, with 9 bases spanning the gap. The CDR3 region has the DNA TGTGCCATCAGCGTGGACGGTGAAAAACTGTTTTTT. It is translated as CAISVDGEKLFF.

This chain uses TRBV25-1 with TRBJ2-5; D may be TRBD1 (6 bases). From germline, CDR1 is MGHDK and CDR2 SYGVNS. This CDR3 region has 19 residues. V was shortened by 1 base and J by 1 base, with 22 bases between the two germline ends. CDR3 amino acids: CASSELYTGSIGIQETQYF. DNA of the CDR3: TGTGCCAGCAGTGAATTGTATACAGGGAGTATCGGTATCCAAGAGACCCAGTACTTC.

This clonotype was seen a few times. The J gene is TRBJ2-5, the V gene TRBV5-1; TRBD2 aligns across 12 bases. The CDR3 has 18 residues. The germline V gene encodes CDR1 SGHRS and CDR2 YFSETQ. J gave up 2 bases and V 4 bases, and 12 bases lay outside the gene matches. The CDR3 here is CASSEGLAGNLRQETQYF. The CDR3 coding sequence is TGCGCCAGCAGCGAAGGACTAGCGGGGAACTTAAGACAAGAGACCCAGTACTTC.

This clonotype showed up many times. The CDR3 region is CASTEVRGYGYTF. The CDR3, as DNA: TGTGCCAGCACGGAAGTGAGGGGCTATGGCTACACCTTC. The gene calls are TRBV28 and TRBJ1-2, with D possibly TRBD1 on 5 matching bases. This CDR3 is 13 amino acids long. The V gene's germline CDR1 is MDHEN and CDR2 SYDVKM. Between the trimmed V and J ends, which lost 7 bases and 4 bases, there was a span of 13 bases.

This clonotype has ten or more counts. The chain recombines TRBV28 with TRBJ1-1; weak D call: TRBD1 (6 bases). Per germline, CDR1 MDHEN and CDR2 SYDVKM. This CDR3 comprises 15 residues. The V and J ends lost 5 bases and 0 bases respectively, with 13 bases between them. The DNA of the CDR3 is TGTGCCAGCAGTGATCCGGGACACTTGAACACTGAAGCTTTCTTT. Encoded protein: CASSDPGHLNTEAFF.

The J gene is TRBJ2-5, the V gene TRBV7-2; D gene uncertain. Germline V CDR1 and CDR2: SGHTA, FQGNSA. Between the trimmed V and J ends, which lost 5 bases and 2 bases, there was a span of 12 bases. This CDR3 is built from 14 residues. The CDR3 bases are TGTGCCAGCAGCCCGGGTCTCCCACAAGAGACCCAGTACTTC. As protein: CASSPGLPQETQYF.

This clonotype was found many times. This chain joins TRBV20-1 and TRBJ1-4; D may be TRBD1 (5 bases). This CDR3 has 12 amino acids. Germline assignment: CDR1 DFQATT and CDR2 SNEGSKA (reference sequence). Trimming stripped 6 bases from V and 3 bases from J, with 8 bases between. The CDR3 DNA is TGCAGTGCATACAGGTCTAATGAAAAACTGTTTTTT. It yields the protein CSAYRSNEKLFF.

Only a few counts were recorded for this clonotype. The rearrangement joins TRBV11-3 to TRBJ1-2, with a weak D call TRBD1 (6 bases). The ends were cut back, 1 base at V and 7 bases at J, with 13 bases in the middle. The CDR3 contains 14 residues. Germline assignment: CDR1 SGHNT and CDR2 YENEEA. The CDR3 reads CASSLGTARRGYTF. DNA of the CDR3: TGTGCCAGCAGCTTAGGGACAGCGAGACGTGGCTACACCTTC.

The chain joins TRBV9 to TRBJ1-1, with D uncertain. Germline V gene sequence: CDR1 SGDLS, CDR2 YYNGEE. V dropped 4 bases and J dropped 4 bases, with 8 bases sitting between them. The CDR3 sequence is 12 residues long. The CDR3 reads CASSPGSTEAFF. As DNA, the CDR3 is TGTGCCAGCAGCCCCGGGAGCACTGAAGCTTTCTTT. Full variable domain (rest looked up from reference TRBV9 and TRBJ1-1): DSGVTQTPKHLITATGQRVTLRCSPRSGDLSVYWYQQSLDQGLQFLIQYYNGEERAKGNILERFSAQQFPDLHSELNLSSLELGDSALYFCASSPGSTEAFFGQGTRLTVV.

This clonotype has ten or more counts. This chain's CDR3 is CASSQGLGTDTQYF. In DNA form, the CDR3 reads TGCGCCAGCAGCCAAGGGCTTGGCACAGATACGCAGTATTTT. V gene TRBV4-1 combines with J gene TRBJ2-3, with D hard to call. V lost 1 base and J lost 1, with 6 bases in between. The germline CDR1 and CDR2 sequences are MGHRA and YSYEKL. The CDR3 totals 14 residues.

This clonotype has just a few counts. V gene TRBV20-1 combines with J gene TRBJ2-7; D unresolved. Germline CDR1 is DFQATT and CDR2 is SNEGSKA (reference sequence). V dropped 3 bases and J dropped 3 bases, with 9 bases sitting between them. The CDR3 is 12 residues long. CDR3 DNA sequence: TGCAGTGCTAGTTCCCGAAACTACGAGCAGTACTTC. It translates to CSASSRNYEQYF.

The chain combines TRBV29-1 with TRBJ1-3; D is ambiguous. The CDR3 is 13 residues long. The germline V gene encodes CDR1 SQVTM and CDR2 ANQGSEA. Trimming took 4 bases from V and 0 from J, leaving 7 bases between them. The CDR3 nucleotides read TGCAGCGTTGTGAGGGACTCTGGAAACACCATATATTTT. This encodes CSVVRDSGNTIYF.

The chain uses TRBV5-5 and TRBJ2-7; D perhaps matches TRBD1 (6 bases). The germline gives CDR1 SGHKS, CDR2 YYEKEE (reference sequence). V lost 0 bases to trimming and J lost 2 bases, with 12 bases between them. The CDR3 covers 15 residues. Here the CDR3 reads CASSLVRGPTYEQYF. The CDR3 coding sequence is TGTGCCAGCAGCTTGGTCAGGGGACCTACCTACGAGCAGTACTTC.

A remark on this clonotype: The junction departs from the called germline gene at one end, perhaps through a read error. The chain joins TRBV29-1 to TRBJ2-1, with D maybe TRBD2 (6 bases). The CDR3 is 14 amino acids. Germline V gene sequence: CDR1 SQVTM, CDR2 ANQGSEA. CDR3 nucleotides: TGCAGCGTCGAAGGACTATCCCCCTACAATGAGCAGTTCTTC. Translated, it gives CSVEGLSPYNEQFF.

Many counts were recorded for this clonotype. The chain employs TRBV10-3 and TRBJ1-1; D not resolved. Germline CDR1 is ENHRY and CDR2 is SYGVKD. There are 11 residues in the CDR3. Trimming stripped 6 bases from V and 1 base from J, with 3 bases between. In nucleotides, the CDR3 is TGTGCCATCAGGGCGAACACTGAAGCTTTCTTT. Its translation: CAIRANTEAFF.